Presented here are 32 T cell receptor beta chains from one specimen sequenced in a study of Graves' ophthalmopathy and Graves' hyperthyroidism. TCR beta CDR3 amplification used RNA transcripts. The library came from an HTBI-primed first-round RT-PCR and a second-round multiplex PCR. TCRdb re-called the multiplex PCR reads through MiXCR, storing one row per CDR3 protein. This sample has 300,000 to 500,000 distinct CDR3 sequences, with over 15% found just once. Sequences were obtained from peripheral blood. The source of these receptors is a woman in her late teens or twenties with stable Graves' hyperthyroidism.

This clonotype came up many times. The gene calls are TRBV12-3 or TRBV12-4 and TRBJ2-7; 7 nucleotides align to TRBD1. The CDR3 covers 13 residues. The J segment lost 3 bases and the V segment lost 5 bases, leaving 4 bases of the junction unmatched. CDR3 sequence reads: CASSIGTDYEQYF. In DNA, the CDR3 is TGTGCCAGCAGTATCGGGACAGACTACGAGCAGTACTTC.

In nucleotides, the CDR3 is TGTGCCAGCAGTCGCCGAACAGGGTACGAGCAGTACTTC. Protein: CASSRRTGYEQYF. The chain combines TRBV28 with TRBJ2-7, with D maybe TRBD1 (6 bases). This CDR3 is 13 amino acids long. The V gene's germline CDR1 is MDHEN and CDR2 SYDVKM. Trimming cost V 5 bases and J 4 bases, with 12 bases left between them.

The V gene is TRBV20-1, the J gene TRBJ1-1; a possible D gene is TRBD1 (5 bases). Germline CDR1 and CDR2: DFQATT and SNEGSKA (reference sequence). V gave up 1 base and J gave up 0 bases, with 9 bases separating them. The CDR3 loop spans 14 amino acids. CDR3 protein: CSARVGAMNTEAFF. The DNA of the CDR3 is TGCAGTGCTAGAGTTGGGGCCATGAACACTGAAGCTTTCTTT.

This clonotype was counted ten times or more. V gene TRBV19 combines with J gene TRBJ1-1; the match to TRBD1 covers 7 bases. Germline assignment: CDR1 LNHDA and CDR2 SQIVND (reference sequence). With 6 bases clipped from V and 1 base from J, the junction kept 5 bases outside the gene matches. CDR3 size: 14 residues. The CDR3 reads CASRSDRQNTEAFF. Written as DNA, the CDR3 is TGTGCCAGTAGGTCGGACAGGCAGAACACTGAAGCTTTCTTT.

This clonotype was counted many times. The genes are TRBV4-1 and TRBJ1-2; D not certain. The germline V gene encodes CDR1 MGHRA and CDR2 YSYEKL. V was shortened by 0 bases and J by 7 bases, with 15 bases between the two germline ends. The CDR3 covers 15 residues. The CDR3 loop reads CASSQDQWQAGGYTF. CDR3 coding DNA: TGCGCCAGCAGCCAAGATCAGTGGCAAGCGGGTGGCTACACCTTC.

On this clonotype itself: Given a much more abundant clone one base away, this may be a read error. The rearrangement joins TRBV11-2 to TRBJ2-7, with no clear D. CDR1 is SGHAT and CDR2 is FQNNGV in the germline V gene. The CDR3 contains 17 residues. The CDR3 is CASSSLPARNQRYEQDF. The CDR3 region has the DNA TGTGCCAGCAGCTCCCTCCCAGCACGTAATCAGCGCTACGAGCAGGACTTC. Combining the CDR3 with reference TRBV11-2 and TRBJ2-7 gives the whole variable domain EAGVAQSPRYKIIEKRQSVAFWCNPISGHATLYWYQQILGQGPKLLIQFQNNGVVDDSQLPKDRFSAERLKGVDSTLKIQPAKLEDSAVYLCASSSLPARNQRYEQDFGPGTRLTVT.

Notes on this clonotype: A much larger clone differs from this one at a single base, so this may be a read error. The conserved closing phenylalanine or tryptophan is absent in this CDR3, likely reflecting a read error. The chain has TRBV6-5 and TRBJ1-2; 9 nucleotides agree with TRBD1. V lost 4 bases and J lost 4; bases outside the gene matches: 10. The CDR3 runs to 16 residues. In germline, CDR1 is MNHEY, CDR2 SVGAGI. The CDR3 nucleotides are TGTGCCAGCAGTTCTCCGGGACAGGGATTGGGCTATGGCTACACCCTC. Protein: CASSSPGQGLGYGYTL.

This clonotype was counted only a few times. Here the CDR3 DNA reads TGTGCCAGCAGCTTGGGGTCAGGGGCCACCGGGGAGCTGTTTTTT. Translating gives CASSLGSGATGELFF. The genes are TRBV9 and TRBJ2-2, with D perhaps TRBD1 (6 bases). Germline assignment: CDR1 SGDLS and CDR2 YYNGEE. V lost 4 bases and J 4 bases, leaving 14 bases between the germline ends. This CDR3 has 15 amino acids. Looking up the rest from reference TRBV9 and TRBJ2-2 gives the full variable domain: DSGVTQTPKHLITATGQRVTLRCSPRSGDLSVYWYQQSLDQGLQFLIQYYNGEERAKGNILERFSAQQFPDLHSELNLSSLELGDSALYFCASSLGSGATGELFFGEGSRLTVL.

This clonotype showed up just a few times. The J gene is TRBJ2-7, the V gene TRBV11-3; D might be TRBD2 (7 bases). The V and J ends lost 6 bases and 2 bases respectively, with 14 bases between them. This CDR3 is built from 14 residues. Germline CDR1 SGHNT, CDR2 YENEEA. The CDR3 sequence is CASSRGGGAYEQYF. The CDR3 DNA is TGTGCCAGCAGTCGGGGAGGGGGTGCCTACGAGCAGTACTTC.

This clonotype appeared many times. This chain uses TRBV12-3 or TRBV12-4 with TRBJ1-1, with D possibly being TRBD1 (5 bases). V dropped 6 bases and J dropped 4 bases, with 12 bases sitting between them. This CDR3 comprises 13 residues. The CDR3, as DNA: TGTGCCAGCAGCCTAAATGGGGGCACTGAAGCTTTCTTT. Protein product: CASSLNGGTEAFF.

There are many counts of this clonotype. This rearrangement joins TRBV12-3 or TRBV12-4 to TRBJ1-2, with D possibly being TRBD1 (6 bases). Trimming removed 3 bases at V and 1 base at J, with 24 bases between. The CDR3 extends over 19 amino acids. The CDR3 nucleotides are TGTGCCAGCAGTTTTTCCCCCGTGGGTCGGGGGCCGCTTAACTATGGCTACACCTTC. Its translation is CASSFSPVGRGPLNYGYTF.

The table lists this clonotype with a few counts. The CDR3 DNA sequence: TGTGCCAGTAGTATTAGGTCACGGGGAGAGGACATTCAGTACTTC. Translating gives CASSIRSRGEDIQYF. The chain is built from TRBV19 and TRBJ2-4, with TRBD2 as a possible D gene (5 bases). CDR1 LNHDA and CDR2 SQIVND come from the germline V gene (reference sequence). V was cut by 3 bases and J by 8 bases, with 17 bases left in between. This CDR3 spans 15 amino acids.

This clonotype came up a few times. This may be a read error: a much more frequent sequence differs by one nucleotide. Likely a read error: the CDR3 ends without its conserved phenylalanine or tryptophan. The chain is built from TRBV24-1 and TRBJ2-3; 7 bases are a match to TRBD2. Germline lookup yields CDR1 KGHDR and CDR2 SFDVKD. This CDR3 is 14 amino acids long. Losses at the gene ends were 9 bases for V and 0 bases for J; bases not matched to a gene: 5. CDR3 nucleotide sequence: TGTGCCACCCAGGGAGGGCCAAGCACAGATACGCAGTATTGT. As protein: CATQGGPSTDTQYC.

This clonotype was seen more than once but under ten times. The chain is built from TRBV7-8 and TRBJ2-7, with TRBD1 matching 7 bases. The CDR3 is 12 residues long. Germline CDR1 SGHVS, CDR2 FQNEAQ. Trimming at V came to 5 bases and at J to 5 bases, leaving 3 bases not matched to a gene. As DNA, the CDR3 is TGTGCCAGCAGCACCGGGACAGACGAGCAGTACTTC. It specifies CASSTGTDEQYF.

This clonotype showed up many times. V and J are TRBV5-1 and TRBJ2-7, with 8 bases matching TRBD1. CDR3 length: 15 amino acids. The trim removed 3 bases at V and 0 bases at J, leaving 5 bases unmatched. CDR1 SGHRS and CDR2 YFSETQ come from the germline V gene. CDR3 DNA: TGCGCCAGCAGCTCCGGACAGGGAAACTCCTACGAGCAGTACTTC. Amino acids: CASSSGQGNSYEQYF.

The table lists this clonotype with many counts. The gene calls are TRBV2 and TRBJ2-2; D gene uncertain. Germline V lookup: CDR1 SNHLY, CDR2 FYNNEI. The CDR3 consists of 13 residues. Trimming took 3 bases from V and 2 from J, leaving 4 bases between them. The CDR3 spells CASSDGNTGELFF. The DNA for the CDR3 is TGTGCCAGCAGTGACGGAAACACCGGGGAGCTGTTTTTT.

This clonotype was detected many times. The CDR3 sequence: CASRKLPGPQPQHF. CDR3 DNA sequence: TGTGCCAGCAGGAAATTACCGGGACCCCAGCCCCAGCATTTT. This chain uses TRBV2 with TRBJ1-5, with a tentative D call TRBD1 (5 bases). The germline CDR1 and CDR2 sequences are SNHLY and FYNNEI. The CDR3 spans 14 residues. V lost 6 bases to trimming and J lost 7 bases, with 16 bases between them.

This clonotype was seen ten or more times. The chain combines TRBV28 with TRBJ1-2; 8 bases align to TRBD1. CDR1 and CDR2 (germline): MDHEN, SYDVKM. The CDR3 loop spans 16 amino acids. Germline trimming cut 4 bases from V and 3 bases from J; bases unmatched to any gene: 10. The CDR3 DNA reads as TGTGCCAGCAGTTACGTTTGGGGGGGACAGGACTATGGCTACACCTTC. It specifies CASSYVWGGQDYGYTF.

This rearrangement joins TRBV20-1 to TRBJ1-2, with TRBD1 matching over 9 bases. CDR1 and CDR2 from the germline V gene are DFQATT and SNEGSKA (reference sequence). V dropped 3 bases and J dropped 7; count of bases not matched to a gene: 6. This CDR3 comprises 13 residues. The CDR3 coding sequence is TGCAGTGCTAGGGACAGGGGATGGGGTGGCTACACCTTC. Its protein product is CSARDRGWGGYTF.

This clonotype was recorded many times. The CDR3 DNA follows: TGTGCCAGCAGCTTAGCGCCGGCTCGTAACACTGAAGCTTTCTTT. Its translation is CASSLAPARNTEAFF. The rearrangement uses TRBV7-9 and TRBJ1-1, with D hard to call. This CDR3 comprises 15 residues. V lost 0 bases to trimming and J lost 2 bases, with 10 bases between them. Per germline, CDR1 SEHNR and CDR2 FQNEAQ (reference sequence).

This clonotype occurred many times. This chain joins TRBV28 and TRBJ1-3; D is undetermined. The V gene lost 1 base and the J gene lost 0 bases, with 10 bases spanning the gap. Germline V gene sequence: CDR1 MDHEN, CDR2 SYDVKM. This CDR3 has 16 residues. CDR3 coding DNA: TGTGCCAGCAGTTTATTCGGGGATGTCTCTGGAAACACCATATATTTT. This gives the protein CASSLFGDVSGNTIYF.

This clonotype was recorded many times. The chain employs TRBV6-4 and TRBJ1-2; D possibly corresponds to TRBD1 (6 bases). The CDR3 has 17 amino acids. With 5 bases removed from V and 0 bases from J, the gap between germline ends came to 19 bases. Per the germline V gene, CDR1 is MRHNA and CDR2 is SNTAGT. The CDR3 sequence is CASSMRRGGTPNYGYTF. Written as DNA, the CDR3 is TGTGCCAGCAGTATGAGACGAGGGGGGACCCCTAACTATGGCTACACCTTC.

The rearrangement joins TRBV6-1 to TRBJ1-5, with D possibly matching TRBD1 (6 bases). Germline V lookup: CDR1 MNHNS, CDR2 SASEGT. V gave up 6 bases and J gave up 0 bases, with 15 bases separating them. The CDR3 spans 16 residues. The DNA for the CDR3 is TGTGCCAGCAGAGACAGGCAGGGATTTAGCAATCAGCCCCAGCATTTT. This translates into CASRDRQGFSNQPQHF.

This clonotype occurred many times. One end of the junction varies from germline; a read error may be responsible. The chain couples TRBV4-1 to TRBJ1-1, with D tentatively TRBD1 (5 bases). Germline V gene data show CDR1 as MGHRA and CDR2 as YSYEKL. CDR3 length: 14 residues. The CDR3 DNA reads as TGCGCCAGCAGCCAAGATAAAATAGGAGGGGCAGGGTCCTTT. Residues: CASSQDKIGGAGSF.

There are a few counts of this clonotype. The CDR3 region has the DNA TGCGCCAGCAGCCCTGCCAGGAACTACGAGCAGTACTTC. Protein sequence: CASSPARNYEQYF. The chain carries TRBV4-1 and TRBJ2-7; no definite D call. V lost 4 bases and J 3 bases, leaving 10 bases between the germline ends. The CDR3 consists of 13 residues. CDR1 is MGHRA, CDR2 YSYEKL, per germline.

This clonotype was seen many times. The V and J genes are TRBV11-2 and TRBJ2-7; D is undetermined. There are 15 residues in the CDR3. V gave up 2 bases and J gave up 1 base, with 12 bases separating them. Germline values: CDR1 SGHAT, CDR2 FQNNGV. The CDR3 loop reads CASSLYNGISYEQYF. CDR3 DNA sequence: TGTGCCAGCAGCTTATATAATGGGATTTCCTACGAGCAGTACTTC.

This clonotype was found many times. The chain is built from TRBV6-2 or TRBV6-3 and TRBJ1-5; D possibly corresponds to TRBD1 (5 bases). CDR1 MNHEY and CDR2 SVGEGT come from the germline V gene. V lost 2 bases and J 1 base, leaving 18 bases between the germline ends. This CDR3 is 18 amino acids long. The DNA of the CDR3 is TGTGCCAGCAGTTACCATCGCAGGGCGGGAAAGAGCAATCAGCCCCAGCATTTT. As protein: CASSYHRRAGKSNQPQHF.

The chain employs TRBV7-9 and TRBJ2-5, with 7 nucleotides matching TRBD2. This CDR3 is 16 amino acids long. Unmatched junction bases numbered 15, after V lost 8 bases and J lost 3 bases. Germline lookup yields CDR1 SEHNR and CDR2 FQNEAQ (reference sequence). Here the CDR3 DNA reads TGTGCCAGCGTGGGACCCCGGGACTACAAAAAAGAGACCCAGTACTTC. Translated, it gives CASVGPRDYKKETQYF.

This clonotype has at least ten counts. The CDR3 region has the DNA TGTGCCAGCAGCTTGGGGACGACCGCCTTCTACGAGCAGTACTTC. Translation gives CASSLGTTAFYEQYF. This chain joins TRBV5-6 and TRBJ2-7; D gene ambiguous. The CDR3 loop spans 15 amino acids. CDR1 SGHDT and CDR2 YYEEEE come from the germline V gene. V was cut by 0 bases and J by 3 bases, with 13 bases left in between.

This clonotype was picked up many times. This chain links TRBV12-3 or TRBV12-4 with TRBJ1-1; 12 bases are a match to TRBD1. V trimming: 8 bases; J trimming: 2 bases; junction bases outside the gene matches: 3. This CDR3 spans 14 amino acids. The CDR3 DNA sequence: TGTGCCAGCGGGACAGGGGGCATAAACACTGAAGCTTTCTTT. Its translation: CASGTGGINTEAFF.

This chain links TRBV6-2 or TRBV6-3 with TRBJ1-5, with D uncertain. Per the germline V gene, CDR1 is MNHEY and CDR2 is SVGEGT. Trimming cost V 3 bases and J 4 bases, with 10 bases left between them. This CDR3 is built from 14 residues. The CDR3 sequence is CASSYGRLNQPQHF. In DNA, the CDR3 is TGTGCCAGCAGTTATGGGAGACTTAATCAGCCCCAGCATTTT.

This clonotype has at least ten counts. V gene TRBV6-2 or TRBV6-3 combines with J gene TRBJ1-5; D is perhaps TRBD1 (5 bases). V was pared by 2 bases and J by 1 base, with 12 bases between. Germline V gene lookup returns CDR1 MNHEY and CDR2 SVGEGT. This CDR3 comprises 16 residues. DNA for the CDR3: TGTGCCAGCAGTTACCATCAGGGTTACAGCAATCAGCCCCAGCATTTT. Encoded protein: CASSYHQGYSNQPQHF.